This T cell receptor (beta chain) is from a study of CD8+ T cells in alopecia areata. PBMCs served as the source from which CD4+ and CD8+ T cells were sorted. RNA, once extracted, was reverse transcribed into cDNA for use as the sequencing template. The table came from immunoSEQ multiplex PCR; TCRdb's copy has only in-frame clones and leaves some out. The repertoire holds fewer than 150,000 clones, approximately 58% seen once, with roughly 3.1% in the top ten. This clone was found a few times. The V end was cut by 6 bases, the J end by 0 bases, with 17 bases between. CDR3 length equals 15 residues. Germline CDR1 is SQVTM and CDR2 is ANQGSEA.

The genes are TRBV29-1 and TRBJ1-2; no clear D. The sequence came from a human donor in good health. The specimen sequenced was CD4+ T cells sorted from blood. Here the CDR3 reads CSVLGGSDTNYGYTF. The CDR3 bases are TGCAGCGTACTGGGAGGGTCCGATACTAACTATGGCTACACCTTC.